This TCR beta chain came from a study of OX40 agonist ivuxolimab in advanced cancers. On the study more broadly: Intravenous ivuxolimab at 0.01 to 10 mg/kg was given to patients every 2 weeks.

V was clipped by 4 bases and J by 1 base; unmatched bases: 4. Germline CDR1 reads SGHTA; CDR2 reads FQGTGA. The CDR3 sequence is 15 residues long. Clones were read by immunoSEQ multiplex PCR, and TCRdb kept only the in-frame ones, dropping some. Counted here are about 58,000 clones, roughly nine tenths occurring once; the ten biggest clones make up over 9%. Notes on the study in general: CD8+ T cells averaged more expanded clones than CD4+.

Notes on this clone: Antigen: not known.

The input for sequencing was CD4+ or CD8+ T cells sorted from blood, taken in a trial of the OX40 agonist ivuxolimab. The chain combines TRBV7-3 with TRBJ2-3; 8 bases are shared with TRBD2. The sequence was collected from an adult with an advanced solid tumor such as melanoma, head and neck, liver or kidney cancer. The CDR3 DNA reads TGTGCCAGCAGCTCCACGACTAGCGGCACAGATACGCAGTATTTT. It codes for CASSSTTSGTDTQYF.